This TCR beta chain was captured in a study of molecular identifiers for immune sequencing clone quantification. As CD8+CD4-CCR7+CD45RA+ cells, naive CD8 T cells were sorted. Making the bulk TCR libraries relied on previously described methods and listed TCR primers. Using its own MiXCR run on the PCR reads, TCRdb lists one record per CDR3 protein. The table shows about 510,000 distinct CDR3 sequences, with over 20% occurring only once. From germline, CDR1 is SEHNR and CDR2 FQNEAQ (reference sequence). The length of the CDR3 is 15 residues. V dropped 5 bases and J dropped 2; count of bases not matched to a gene: 8.

The sequenced sample consisted of naive CD8+ T cells from blood, with Jurkat cell RNA spiked in. Stated subset: FACS-sorted CD8+CD4-CCR7+CD45RA+ naive T cells. The chain employs TRBV7-9 and TRBJ2-7; TRBD2 agrees at 8 bases. The receptor's source is a human donor in good health. Some libraries in this study had Jurkat cell RNA spiked in. The CDR3 sequence is CASSPGGGSTYEQYF. DNA of the CDR3: TGTGCCAGCAGCCCGGGGGGGGGGAGTACCTACGAGCAGTACTTC.